This entry lists 23 T cell receptor beta chains sequenced from one sample in a study of shared clonotypes between healthy human individuals. Measured with immunoSEQ multiplex PCR; TCRdb has only the in-frame clones, and not every one. The data contain about 1,800,000 clones, about 95% of them singletons. CD8 cells classed as naive were CD45RO-negative and positively selected for CCR7, excluding terminally differentiated effector memory CD45RA+ cells. The sample taken for sequencing was naive CD8+ T cells sorted from blood. These receptor sequences come from a man between 18 and 35 years old in good health.

V and J are TRBV18 and TRBJ2-1; D is uncertain. Trimming took off 5 bases at V and 0 bases at J, with 11 bases between the two ends. This CDR3 has 15 residues. Looked up from germline, CDR1 is KGHSH and CDR2 is LQKENI. CDR3 sequence reads: CASSGYWSSYNEQFF. CDR3 nucleotide sequence: TGTGCCAGCTCAGGGTACTGGAGCTCCTACAATGAGCAGTTCTTC.

For the CDR3, the DNA is TGCAGCGTTGCTCTCACTAGAGGAGTGGAGGTCTTAGAGACCCAGTACTTC. This sequence encodes CSVALTRGVEVLETQYF. V and J are TRBV29-1 and TRBJ2-5; perhaps TRBD2 as D (5 bases). The CDR3 loop spans 17 amino acids. V was trimmed by 4 bases and J by 4 bases, leaving 25 bases between them. The germline CDR1 and CDR2 sequences are SQVTM and ANQGSEA.

Comment on this clone: The sample carries other DNA sequences with the same CDR3. The chain recombines TRBV5-6 with TRBJ1-2; D gene ambiguous. There are 13 residues in the CDR3. The V gene's germline CDR1 is SGHDT and CDR2 YYEEEE. With 0 bases removed from V and 0 bases from J, the gap between germline ends came to 3 bases. Here the CDR3 DNA reads TGTGCCAGCAGCTTGGAGGCTAACTATGGCTACACCTTC. Protein sequence: CASSLEANYGYTF.

On this clone: Other DNA sequences of this sample code for an identical CDR3. This rearrangement joins TRBV29-1 to TRBJ2-7; 10 bases line up with TRBD1. The length of the CDR3 is 13 residues. In germline, CDR1 is SQVTM, CDR2 ANQGSEA. V trimming: 6 bases; J trimming: 3 bases; junction bases outside the gene matches: 5. The CDR3 loop reads CSVRTGGGYEQYF. CDR3 bases: TGCAGCGTCCGGACAGGGGGAGGCTACGAGCAGTACTTC.

A remark on this clone: Other DNA sequences in this specimen translate into the identical CDR3. V gene TRBV11-2 combines with J gene TRBJ1-4; D uncertain. In germline, CDR1 is SGHAT, CDR2 FQNNGV. This CDR3 region has 12 residues. Trimming removed 0 bases from V and 5 bases from J, with 1 base in between. The CDR3 region has the DNA TGTGCCAGCAGCTTAGACAATGAAAAACTGTTTTTT. It is translated as CASSLDNEKLFF.

This clone has just one count. This chain connects TRBV30 to TRBJ1-1, with TRBD1 identical over 7 bases. CDR3 length: 12 residues. Germline values: CDR1 GTSNPN, CDR2 SVGIG (reference sequence). Unmatched junction bases numbered 3, after V lost 0 bases and J lost 8 bases. CDR3 nucleotide sequence: TGTGCCTGGAGTGTCTTGGGACAGGAAGCTTTCTTT. This gives the protein CAWSVLGQEAFF.

This clone was seen a single time. This chain connects TRBV10-2 to TRBJ1-1, with 8 bases matching TRBD1. V was clipped by 7 bases and J by 3 bases; unmatched bases: 7. From germline, CDR1 is WSHSY and CDR2 SAAADI. The CDR3 consists of 14 residues. The CDR3 region has the DNA TGCGCCAGCACCAGGACAGGGTGGGACACTGAAGCTTTCTTT. This codes for CASTRTGWDTEAFF.

This clone was recorded only once. The chain links TRBV11-2 to TRBJ2-5; maybe TRBD2 (6 bases). V lost 0 bases and J 5 bases, leaving 13 bases between the germline ends. The germline V gene encodes CDR1 SGHAT and CDR2 FQNNGV. The CDR3 covers 15 residues. The CDR3 loop is CASSLDQSGRETQYF. The DNA for the CDR3 is TGTGCCAGCAGCTTAGATCAGTCAGGGAGGGAGACCCAGTACTTC.

The chain is built from TRBV27 and TRBJ2-3; D unclear. CDR3 length: 13 amino acids. Trimming cost V 0 bases and J 4 bases, with 5 bases left between them. Germline CDR1 reads MNHEY; CDR2 reads SMNVEV (reference sequence). The CDR3 protein is CASSLSIADTQYF. The CDR3 nucleotides are TGTGCCAGCAGTTTATCGATTGCAGATACGCAGTATTTT.

The CDR3 coding sequence is TGTGCCAGCAGCACAGGGACTAGCGGACTCTACAATGAGCAGTTCTTC. Amino acid sequence: CASSTGTSGLYNEQFF. The chain employs TRBV7-9 and TRBJ2-1, with 11 bases identical to TRBD2. There are 16 residues in the CDR3. Germline V lookup: CDR1 SEHNR, CDR2 FQNEAQ (reference sequence). The junction had 6 bases not matched to a gene; V was cut back by 5 bases and J by 3 bases.

The chain carries TRBV28 and TRBJ1-1, with D possibly being TRBD1 (5 bases). This CDR3 contains 13 residues. The germline CDR1 and CDR2 sequences are MDHEN and SYDVKM. V was shortened by 3 bases and J by 5 bases, with 10 bases between the two germline ends. CDR3 bases: TGTGCCAGCAGTTTTTTTCAGGGTACTGAAGCTTTCTTT. Its protein is CASSFFQGTEAFF. Supplemented by reference TRBV28 and TRBJ1-1, the full variable domain reads DVKVTQSSRYLVKRTGEKVFLECVQDMDHENMFWYRQDPGLGLRLIYFSYDVKMKEKGDIPEGYSVSREKKERFSLILESASTNQTSMYLCASSFFQGTEAFFGQGTRLTVV.

The gene calls are TRBV5-4 and TRBJ2-3; D perhaps matches TRBD2 (6 bases). This CDR3 contains 15 residues. Germline CDR1 is SGHNT and CDR2 is YYREEE (reference sequence). V dropped 6 bases and J dropped 2 bases, with 16 bases sitting between them. The CDR3 DNA is TGTGCCAGCACCATTCCGGGGGTCCCCACAGATACGCAGTATTTT. It translates to CASTIPGVPTDTQYF.

CDR3 coding DNA: TGTGCCAGCAGTTCTCGGGACAGTCACGAGCAGTACTTC. Translation: CASSSRDSHEQYF. V gene TRBV6-1 combines with J gene TRBJ2-7; TRBD1 matches at 7 bases. The J segment lost 5 bases and the V segment lost 5 bases, leaving 6 bases of the junction unmatched. Germline V CDR1 and CDR2: MNHNS, SASEGT. The CDR3 is 13 residues long.

The chain has TRBV29-1 and TRBJ2-7; 7 nucleotides align to TRBD1. The CDR3 totals 14 residues. CDR1 SQVTM and CDR2 ANQGSEA come from the germline V gene. Losses at the gene ends were 6 bases for V and 0 bases for J; bases not matched to a gene: 8. CDR3 loop: CSVTGTEHSYEQYF. CDR3 bases: TGCAGCGTCACCGGGACAGAACACTCCTACGAGCAGTACTTC.

The V gene is TRBV4-3, the J gene TRBJ2-2, with 8 bases matching TRBD2. The CDR3 is 17 amino acids. The V segment lost 0 bases and the J segment 7 bases; nucleotides outside the gene matches: 10. Germline values: CDR1 LGHNA, CDR2 YSLEER. This chain's CDR3 is CASSQETAGVVGGELFF. The CDR3 region has the DNA TGCGCCAGCAGCCAAGAAACAGCGGGAGTCGTGGGCGGGGAGCTGTTTTTT.

The J gene is TRBJ1-5, the V gene TRBV27; TRBD1 is a possible D gene (6 bases). Germline CDR1 is MNHEY and CDR2 is SMNVEV (reference sequence). The V end was cut by 4 bases, the J end by 0 bases, with 13 bases between. The CDR3 runs 16 residues. The DNA of the CDR3 is TGTGCCAGCAGTTCCAGGGGTGTCTATAGCAATCAGCCCCAGCATTTT. This translates into CASSSRGVYSNQPQHF.

The J gene is TRBJ2-3, the V gene TRBV4-3; 10 bases align to TRBD2. V lost 0 bases, J lost 5 bases, and 14 bases stayed unmatched. Per the germline V gene, CDR1 is LGHNA and CDR2 is YSLEER. The CDR3 runs to 19 residues. The CDR3 here is CASSQDLGPTSGTGDTQYF. CDR3 DNA sequence: TGCGCCAGCAGCCAAGATCTGGGCCCAACTAGCGGGACCGGAGATACGCAGTATTTT.

The rearrangement links TRBV7-9 to TRBJ2-7, with D uncertain. From germline, CDR1 is SEHNR and CDR2 FQNEAQ (reference sequence). V shed 4 bases and J shed 0 bases, with 10 bases lying between them. The CDR3 extends over 14 amino acids. CDR3 nucleotide sequence: TGTGCCAGCAGCTCGCCTAGGCACTCCTACGAGCAGTACTTC. Its protein product is CASSSPRHSYEQYF.

The V gene is TRBV4-1, the J gene TRBJ1-3, with D unclear. Germline V gene lookup returns CDR1 MGHRA and CDR2 YSYEKL. Trimming took 3 bases from V and 0 from J, leaving 18 bases between them. The length of the CDR3 is 18 residues. The CDR3 loop is CASSQPQPDGPSGNTIYF. DNA of the CDR3: TGCGCCAGCAGCCAGCCTCAACCCGACGGACCCTCTGGAAACACCATATATTTT.

This clone was observed a single time. The chain carries TRBV11-3 and TRBJ1-4; 7 nucleotides align to TRBD1. The CDR3 has 17 amino acids. J lost 7 bases, V lost 5 bases, and 16 bases had no gene match. From germline, CDR1 is SGHNT and CDR2 YENEEA. The CDR3 nucleotides read TGTGCCAGCAGCCCCATTCCTCGGGAGGGGGCGAGTGAAAAACTGTTTTTT. It specifies CASSPIPREGASEKLFF.

The genes are TRBV9 and TRBJ1-6; TRBD1 matches 7 bases. This CDR3 spans 13 amino acids. V was pared by 4 bases and J by 12 bases, with 7 bases of the junction left unmatched. Germline assignment: CDR1 SGDLS and CDR2 YYNGEE. The CDR3 loop reads CASSIATGQPLHF. The CDR3 DNA reads TGTGCCAGCAGCATCGCGACAGGGCAACCCCTCCACTTT. Looking up the rest from reference TRBV9 and TRBJ1-6 gives the full variable domain: DSGVTQTPKHLITATGQRVTLRCSPRSGDLSVYWYQQSLDQGLQFLIQYYNGEERAKGNILERFSAQQFPDLHSELNLSSLELGDSALYFCASSIATGQPLHFGNGTRLTVT.

This chain uses TRBV6-6 with TRBJ1-5; perhaps TRBD1 as D (5 bases). This CDR3 has 15 amino acids. Trimming cost V 8 bases and J 0 bases, with 14 bases left between them. Germline CDR1 MNHNY, CDR2 SVGAGI (reference sequence). The CDR3 spells CASGKGPYSNQPQHF. CDR3 nucleotide sequence: TGTGCCAGCGGAAAGGGGCCATATAGCAATCAGCCCCAGCATTTT.

The CDR3 spells CASSQDSGPNSPLHF. In DNA form, the CDR3 reads TGCGCCAGCAGCCAAGATTCAGGTCCGAATTCACCCCTCCACTTT. The genes are TRBV4-1 and TRBJ1-6; D not resolved. There are 15 residues in the CDR3. Germline CDR1 reads MGHRA; CDR2 reads YSYEKL. Trimming removed 0 bases from V and 7 bases from J, with 10 bases in between.